This is a list of T cell receptor beta chains from one sample in a study of cytomegalovirus exposure and HLA in healthy donors. Profiling relied on immunoSEQ multiplex PCR, and the TCRdb table lists in-frame clones only, not all of them. Of 100,000 to 150,000 clones listed, 8% to 11% were seen once; the top ten hold about 4.7%. Sequenced sample: PBMCs. These receptors came from a woman under 30 in good health and CMV-seropositive. CDR3s include the opening cysteine and the closing phenylalanine or tryptophan. D genes are given only for firm matches. Clone size appears in some rows only: once, few, many, or a class for an expanded clone.

v_gene: TRBV28; j_gene: TRBJ2-1; d_gene: -; abundance: few; CDR3aa: CASSPTGYLHNEQFF; CDR3nt: TGTGCCAGCAGTCCCACAGGGTATTTACACAATGAGCAGTTCTTC
v_gene: TRBV7-9; j_gene: TRBJ2-5; d_gene: -; abundance: -; CDR3aa: CASSFRREGLQETQYF; CDR3nt: TGTGCCAGCAGCTTTCGCCGGGAAGGATTGCAAGAGACCCAGTACTTC
v_gene: TRBV29-1; j_gene: TRBJ2-1; d_gene: TRBD1; abundance: few; CDR3aa: CSVRDRVHNEQFF; CDR3nt: TGCAGCGTTAGGGACAGGGTCCACAATGAGCAGTTCTTC
v_gene: TRBV29-1; j_gene: TRBJ1-5; d_gene: -; abundance: -; CDR3aa: CSVRTEGNQPQHF; CDR3nt: TGCAGCGTTAGGACTGAAGGGAATCAGCCCCAGCATTTT
v_gene: TRBV15; j_gene: TRBJ1-1; d_gene: -; abundance: few; CDR3aa: CATSRNRISTNTEAFF; CDR3nt: TGTGCCACCAGCAGAAACAGGATATCGACTAACACTGAAGCTTTCTTT
v_gene: TRBV13; j_gene: TRBJ2-5; d_gene: -; abundance: -; CDR3aa: CASSSSTGLSLETQYF; CDR3nt: TGTGCCAGCAGTTCATCTACAGGGCTATCGCTTGAGACCCAGTACTTC
v_gene: TRBV15; j_gene: TRBJ1-1; d_gene: -; abundance: -; CDR3aa: CATSRDRRGTDFEAFF; CDR3nt: TGTGCCACCAGCAGAGATCGGAGGGGTACAGACTTCGAAGCTTTCTTT
v_gene: TRBV30; j_gene: TRBJ2-1; d_gene: TRBD1; abundance: -; CDR3aa: CAWSGGTGRDEQFF; CDR3nt: TGTGCCTGGAGCGGCGGGACAGGGAGGGATGAGCAGTTCTTC
v_gene: TRBV19; j_gene: TRBJ2-1; d_gene: -; abundance: -; CDR3aa: CASSISPGEQFF; CDR3nt: TGTGCCAGTAGTATTAGTCCAGGGGAGCAGTTCTTC
v_gene: TRBV19; j_gene: TRBJ2-2; d_gene: -; abundance: -; CDR3aa: CASEEENTGELFF; CDR3nt: TGTGCCAGTGAGGAGGAGAACACCGGGGAGCTGTTTTTT
v_gene: TRBV2; j_gene: TRBJ2-1; d_gene: -; abundance: few; CDR3aa: CASSERPLTGEGDEQFF; CDR3nt: TGTGCCAGCAGTGAGCGGCCGTTGACGGGTGAGGGCGATGAGCAGTTCTTC
v_gene: TRBV6-1; j_gene: TRBJ2-2; d_gene: -; abundance: -; CDR3aa: CASSDPGVPGGELFF; CDR3nt: TGTGCCAGCAGTGACCCTGGAGTTCCGGGAGGGGAGCTGTTTTTT
v_gene: TRBV15; j_gene: TRBJ2-1; d_gene: -; abundance: -; CDR3aa: CATSRGGGAHNEQFF; CDR3nt: TGTGCCACCAGCAGAGGAGGCGGAGCCCACAATGAGCAGTTCTTC
v_gene: TRBV28; j_gene: TRBJ2-1; d_gene: TRBD2; abundance: -; CDR3aa: CASSSVGTSPSYNEQFF; CDR3nt: TGTGCCAGCAGTTCAGTCGGGACTAGCCCTTCCTACAATGAGCAGTTCTTC
v_gene: TRBV27; j_gene: TRBJ2-7; d_gene: -; abundance: -; CDR3aa: CASSSWGLLSSYEQYF; CDR3nt: TGTGCCAGCAGTTCCTGGGGGCTCTTAAGCTCCTACGAGCAGTACTTC
v_gene: TRBV19; j_gene: TRBJ2-7; d_gene: TRBD1; abundance: few; CDR3aa: CASSKEVGTAYEQYF; CDR3nt: TGTGCCAGTAGTAAAGAGGTCGGGACAGCCTACGAGCAGTACTTC